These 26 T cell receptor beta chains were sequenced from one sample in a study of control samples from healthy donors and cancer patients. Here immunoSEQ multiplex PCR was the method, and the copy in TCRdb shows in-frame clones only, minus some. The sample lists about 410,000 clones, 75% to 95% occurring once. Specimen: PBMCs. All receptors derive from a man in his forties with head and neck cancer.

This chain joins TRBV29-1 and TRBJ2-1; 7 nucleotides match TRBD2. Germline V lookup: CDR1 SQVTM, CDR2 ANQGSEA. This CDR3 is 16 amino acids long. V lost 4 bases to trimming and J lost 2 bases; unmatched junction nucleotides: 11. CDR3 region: CSVVVGEGVAYNEQFF. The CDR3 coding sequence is TGCAGCGTTGTGGTCGGGGAGGGTGTCGCCTACAATGAGCAGTTCTTC.

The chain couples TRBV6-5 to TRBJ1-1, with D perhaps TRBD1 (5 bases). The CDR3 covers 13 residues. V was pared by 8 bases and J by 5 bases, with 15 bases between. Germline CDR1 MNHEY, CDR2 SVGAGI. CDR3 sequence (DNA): TGTGCCAGCCTTCAGGGATGGGGGACTGAAGCTTTCTTT. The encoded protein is CASLQGWGTEAFF.

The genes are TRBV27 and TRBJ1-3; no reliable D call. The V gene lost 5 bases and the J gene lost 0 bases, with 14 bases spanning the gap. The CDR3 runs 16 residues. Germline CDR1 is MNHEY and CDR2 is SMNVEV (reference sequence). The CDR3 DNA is TGTGCCAGCAGTCCCTCGGTCCTCAACTCTGGAAACACCATATATTTT. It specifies CASSPSVLNSGNTIYF.

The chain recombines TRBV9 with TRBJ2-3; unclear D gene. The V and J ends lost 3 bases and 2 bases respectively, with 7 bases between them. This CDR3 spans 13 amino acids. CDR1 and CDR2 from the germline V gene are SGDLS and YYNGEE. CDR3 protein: CASSDAPTDTQYF. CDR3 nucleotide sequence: TGTGCCAGCAGCGATGCTCCCACAGATACGCAGTATTTT.

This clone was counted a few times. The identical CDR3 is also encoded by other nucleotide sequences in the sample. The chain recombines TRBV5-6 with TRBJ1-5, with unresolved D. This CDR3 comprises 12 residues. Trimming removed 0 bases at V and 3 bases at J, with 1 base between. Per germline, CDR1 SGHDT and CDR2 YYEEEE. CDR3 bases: TGTGCCAGCAGCTTGGACAATCAGCCCCAGCATTTT. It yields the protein CASSLDNQPQHF.

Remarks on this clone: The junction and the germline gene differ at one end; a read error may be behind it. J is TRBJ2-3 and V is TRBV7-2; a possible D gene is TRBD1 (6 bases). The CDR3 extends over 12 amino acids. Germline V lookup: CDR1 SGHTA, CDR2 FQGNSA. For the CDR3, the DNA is TGTGCCAGCAGCTCCTGGGCCGGCCAGGGGAAATTT. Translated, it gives CASSSWAGQGKF.

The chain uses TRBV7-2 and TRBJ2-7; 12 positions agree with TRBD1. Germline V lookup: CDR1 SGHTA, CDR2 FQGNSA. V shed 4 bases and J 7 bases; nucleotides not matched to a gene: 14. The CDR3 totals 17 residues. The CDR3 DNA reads TGTGCCAGCAGCTCGCGACCCCCGGGACAGGGGGCAGGGGAGCAGTACTTC. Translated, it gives CASSSRPPGQGAGEQYF. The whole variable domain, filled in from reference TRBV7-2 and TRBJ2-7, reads GAGVSQSPSNKVTEKGKDVELRCDPISGHTALYWYRQSLGQGLEFLIYFQGNSAPDKSGLPSDRFSAERTGGSVSTLTIQRTQQEDSAVYLCASSSRPPGQGAGEQYFGPGTRLTVT.

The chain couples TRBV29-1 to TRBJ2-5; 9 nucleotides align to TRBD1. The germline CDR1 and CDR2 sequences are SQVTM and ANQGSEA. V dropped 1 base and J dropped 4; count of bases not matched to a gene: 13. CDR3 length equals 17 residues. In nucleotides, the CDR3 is TGCAGCGTTGAAGGAGGATCCGGGACAGGGACTCCAGAGACCCAGTACTTC. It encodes CSVEGGSGTGTPETQYF.

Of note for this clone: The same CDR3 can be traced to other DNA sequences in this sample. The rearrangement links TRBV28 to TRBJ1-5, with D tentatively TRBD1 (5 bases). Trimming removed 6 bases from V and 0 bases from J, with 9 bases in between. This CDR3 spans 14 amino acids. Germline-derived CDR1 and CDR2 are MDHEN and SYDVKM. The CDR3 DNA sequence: TGTGCCAGCAGCCAGGGTGGTAGCAATCAGCCCCAGCATTTT. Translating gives CASSQGGSNQPQHF.

CDR3 region: CASSWDRGRETQYF. Here the CDR3 DNA reads TGCGCCAGCAGCTGGGACAGGGGCAGAGAGACCCAGTACTTC. This sequence joins TRBV5-1 and TRBJ2-5; 10 nucleotides line up with TRBD1. Looked up from germline, CDR1 is SGHRS and CDR2 is YFSETQ. This CDR3 comprises 14 residues. V shed 3 bases, J shed 4 bases, and the junction held 3 bases outside the gene matches.

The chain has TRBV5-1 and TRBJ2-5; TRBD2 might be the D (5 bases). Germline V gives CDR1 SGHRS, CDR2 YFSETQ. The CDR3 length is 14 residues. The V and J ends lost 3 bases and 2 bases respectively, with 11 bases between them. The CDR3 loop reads CASSSNPGQETQYF. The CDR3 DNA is TGCGCCAGCAGCTCGAACCCGGGACAAGAGACCCAGTACTTC.

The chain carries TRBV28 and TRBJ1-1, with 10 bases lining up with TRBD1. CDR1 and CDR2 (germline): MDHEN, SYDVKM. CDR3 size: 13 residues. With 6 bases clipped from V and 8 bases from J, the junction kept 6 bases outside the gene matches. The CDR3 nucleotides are TGTGCCAGCAGCGGGACAGGGGTCATCGAAGCTTTCTTT. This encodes CASSGTGVIEAFF.

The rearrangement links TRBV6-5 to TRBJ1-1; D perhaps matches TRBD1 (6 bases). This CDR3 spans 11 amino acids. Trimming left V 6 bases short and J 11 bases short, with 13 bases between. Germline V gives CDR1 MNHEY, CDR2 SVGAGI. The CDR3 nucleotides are TGTGCCAGCAGCCAGGACAGACGGGCTTTCTTT. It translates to CASSQDRRAFF.

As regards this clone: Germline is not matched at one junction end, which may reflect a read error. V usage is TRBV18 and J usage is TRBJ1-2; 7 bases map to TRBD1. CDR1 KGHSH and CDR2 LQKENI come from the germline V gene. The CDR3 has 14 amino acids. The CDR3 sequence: CASSPPPTGYDYTF. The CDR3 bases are TGTGCCAGCTCACCACCTCCGACAGGGTATGACTACACCTTC.

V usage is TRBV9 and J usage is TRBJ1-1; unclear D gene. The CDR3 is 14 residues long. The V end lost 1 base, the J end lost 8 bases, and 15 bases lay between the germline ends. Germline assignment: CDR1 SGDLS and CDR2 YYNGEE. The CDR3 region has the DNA TGTGCCAGCAGCGTATACGAGGGTCGAGGGGAAGCTTTCTTT. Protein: CASSVYEGRGEAFF.

The CDR3 nucleotides are TGCGCCAGCAGCTTGGGACAGGACAATCAGCCCCAGCATTTT. Translation gives CASSLGQDNQPQHF. The chain joins TRBV5-1 to TRBJ1-5, with D maybe TRBD1 (6 bases). The CDR3 length is 14 residues. Trimming took off 0 bases at V and 3 bases at J, with 7 bases between the two ends. CDR1 and CDR2 from the germline V gene are SGHRS and YFSETQ.

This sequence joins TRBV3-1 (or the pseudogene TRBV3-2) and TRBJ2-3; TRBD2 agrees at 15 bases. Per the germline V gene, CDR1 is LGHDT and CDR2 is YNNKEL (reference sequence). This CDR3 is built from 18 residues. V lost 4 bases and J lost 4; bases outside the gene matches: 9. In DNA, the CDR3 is TGTGCCAGCAGCCGAGGACTAGCGGGGGGGGCCTCGGCAGATACGCAGTATTTT. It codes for CASSRGLAGGASADTQYF.

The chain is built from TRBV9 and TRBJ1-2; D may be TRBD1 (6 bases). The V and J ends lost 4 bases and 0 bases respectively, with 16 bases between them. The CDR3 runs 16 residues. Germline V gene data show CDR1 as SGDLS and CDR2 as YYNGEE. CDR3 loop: CASSSSQQGTNYGYTF. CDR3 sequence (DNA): TGTGCCAGCAGCTCTTCGCAACAGGGAACTAACTATGGCTACACCTTC.

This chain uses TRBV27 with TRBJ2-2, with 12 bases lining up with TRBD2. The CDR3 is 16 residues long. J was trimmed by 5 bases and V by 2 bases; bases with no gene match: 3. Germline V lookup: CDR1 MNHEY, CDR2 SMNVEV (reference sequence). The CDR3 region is CASSLLAGGYTGELFF. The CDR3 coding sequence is TGTGCCAGCAGTTTACTAGCGGGAGGGTATACCGGGGAGCTGTTTTTT.

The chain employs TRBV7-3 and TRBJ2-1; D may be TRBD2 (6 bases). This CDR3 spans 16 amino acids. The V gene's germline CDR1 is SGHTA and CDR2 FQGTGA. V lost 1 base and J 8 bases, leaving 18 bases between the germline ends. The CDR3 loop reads CASSLRGTLREDEQFF. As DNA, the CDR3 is TGTGCCAGCAGCTTAAGGGGGACTCTCCGCGAAGATGAGCAGTTCTTC.

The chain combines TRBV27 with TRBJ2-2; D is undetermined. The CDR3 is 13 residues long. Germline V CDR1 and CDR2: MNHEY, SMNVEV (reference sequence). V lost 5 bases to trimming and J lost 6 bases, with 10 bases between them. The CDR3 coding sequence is TGTGCCAGCAGTCAAGGGATTGCCGGGGAGCTGTTTTTT. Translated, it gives CASSQGIAGELFF.

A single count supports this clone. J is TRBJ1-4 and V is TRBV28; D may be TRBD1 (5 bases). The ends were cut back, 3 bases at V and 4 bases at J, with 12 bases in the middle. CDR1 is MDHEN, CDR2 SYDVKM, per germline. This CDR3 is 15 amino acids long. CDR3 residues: CASSFYGTFNEKLFF. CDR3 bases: TGTGCCAGCAGTTTCTACGGGACGTTTAATGAAAAACTGTTTTTT.

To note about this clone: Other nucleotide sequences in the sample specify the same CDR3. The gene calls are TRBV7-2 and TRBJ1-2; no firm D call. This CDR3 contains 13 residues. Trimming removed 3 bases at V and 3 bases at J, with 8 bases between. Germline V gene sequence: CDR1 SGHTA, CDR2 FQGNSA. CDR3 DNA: TGTGCCAGCAGCTTCGGCGGTGACTATGGCTACACCTTC. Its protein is CASSFGGDYGYTF.

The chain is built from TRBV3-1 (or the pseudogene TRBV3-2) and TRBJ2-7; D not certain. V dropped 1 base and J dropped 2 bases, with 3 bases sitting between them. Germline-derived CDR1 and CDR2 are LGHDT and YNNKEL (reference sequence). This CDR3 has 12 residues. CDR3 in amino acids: CASSQVAYEQYF. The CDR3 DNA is TGTGCCAGCAGCCAAGTAGCCTACGAGCAGTACTTC.

CDR3 coding DNA: TGTGCCAGCAGGGCCCATAGTGGACACGAGCAGTACTTC. Amino acids: CASRAHSGHEQYF. This chain connects TRBV27 to TRBJ2-7; D not resolved. CDR3 length equals 13 residues. The V and J ends lost 6 bases and 5 bases respectively, with 14 bases between them. Germline V gives CDR1 MNHEY, CDR2 SMNVEV (reference sequence).

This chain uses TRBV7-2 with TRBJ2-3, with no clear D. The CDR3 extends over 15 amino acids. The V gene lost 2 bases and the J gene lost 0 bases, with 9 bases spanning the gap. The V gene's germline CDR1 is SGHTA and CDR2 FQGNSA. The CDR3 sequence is CASSLQWASTDTQYF. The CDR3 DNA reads TGTGCCAGCAGCTTACAGTGGGCGAGCACAGATACGCAGTATTTT.